The clone carrying this T cell receptor beta chain was recorded many times. Together with thyroid ultrasound, orbital computed tomography, serum thyroxine and TRAb, clinical symptoms were used for diagnoses. These data belong to a study of T cells in Graves' hyperthyroidism and ophthalmopathy. Study-level information: Specimen type is peripheral blood, collected at initial diagnosis prior to any treatment.

Germline-derived CDR1 and CDR2 are SNHLY and FYNNEI. Trimming cost V 4 bases and J 8 bases, with 6 bases left between them. This CDR3 spans 11 amino acids. TCR beta CDR3 sequences were amplified from RNA transcripts. A first-round RT-PCR of the TCR CDR3 used the HTBI primer set. TCRdb reanalysed the multiplex PCR reads using MiXCR and keeps one entry per CDR3 protein. The sample includes approximately 400,000 distinct CDR3 sequences, 15% to 17% of them seen just once. The sequencing sample was made of blood. The chain carries TRBV2 and TRBJ1-5, with D hard to call. This receptor was identified in a woman aged 18-30 years with Graves' hyperthyroidism that later progressed to Graves' ophthalmopathy. The CDR3 region has the DNA TGTGCCAGCAGTGGCCCAGAGCCCCAGCATTTT. It specifies CASSGPEPQHF.